The subject of this entry is one T cell receptor (beta chain). A second about 6 to 12 cycle PCR used barcoded and J-beta primers. In TCRdb, the 5' RACE reads were re-called with MiXCR into one record per CDR3 protein. This sample has around 700,000 distinct CDR3 sequences, with 20% to 30% found just once. This record comes from a study of blood T cells in healthy people across ages. Another study also made use of these data, one on T cells of mothers and their children. That study adds: cDNA was synthesized from all extracted RNA at roughly 1.6 ug per reaction.

Sequencing was performed on blood. The sequence was obtained from a boy under 18 in good health.

CDR3 amino acids: CSVEVGEPQETQYF. CDR3 bases: TGCAGCGTTGAAGTAGGAGAACCGCAAGAGACCCAGTACTTC. This chain uses TRBV29-1 with TRBJ2-5; D gene uncertain. The V end was cut by 1 base, the J end by 2 bases, with 11 bases between. Germline V lookup: CDR1 SQVTM, CDR2 ANQGSEA. There are 14 residues in the CDR3.